This entry concerns a single T cell receptor beta chain. Its antigen has not been determined. Base quality data are lacking; no much larger clone is found one base away. The record originates from a study of blood T cell repertoires in COVID-19 (dated by TCRdb to between 2020 and 2021). Regarding the study in general: The collaborator samples originated in the United States, Italy and Spain and spanned the acute and convalescent phases of COVID-19. Nearly every sample came with metadata listing a de-identified subject ID, COVID-19 status, age in years and sex. A freely available public database, intended as a resource for researchers studying the immune response to SARS-CoV-2, is where the repertoires were released. The samples were drawn from the first 160 participants of the ongoing ImmuneRACE study and from some 1,300 subjects provided by 6 global collaborators. The material from the prospective study consisted of cDNA or gDNA derived from T cells, B-cell-depleted T cells, or PBMCs. HLA class I and class II types, where available, came from metadata supplied by the sample provider rather than from assay-based typing. The dataset comprised deeply sampled blood TCRbeta repertoires from subjects exposed to, actively infected with, or recovered from COVID-19.

TCRbeta CDR3 regions were amplified from genomic DNA using the immunoSEQ Assay, a bias-controlled multiplex PCR. Regarding the original processing steps: The number of nucleated cells in each sample was estimated by amplification of reference gene primers within the assay. Sequence reads were collapsed and filtered to measure the absolute abundance of every unique TCRbeta CDR3 rearrangement. For each sample, productive Simpson clonality was calculated as the square root of Simpson's diversity index over productive rearrangements. TCRdb retrieved this table from immuneACCESS and kept in-frame rearrangements only. Not all clones are present; in checked studies, unresolved V genes account for under half, and no reason is known for the remainder. V and J calls and clone size come straight from that table; D and trimming were deduced from the DNA. A total of 150,000 to 200,000 clones appear in this sample, approximately 75% of them only once. Roughly a tenth of the sample belongs to the ten largest clones.

Each collaborating institution followed its own protocols to collect whole blood in K2EDTA tubes. For TCRbeta analysis, collaborators shipped samples as frozen whole blood, isolated PBMCs, or DNA extracted from either of those sample types. The junction carries 14 bases between V and J, which are trimmed by 2 bases and 0 bases respectively. Reading the germline V gene (reference sequence) gives CDR1 GTSNPN and CDR2 SVGIG. Including the terminal cysteine and phenylalanine, the CDR3 comprises 15 residues. The CDR3 DNA has 45 bases and is translated from base 1. General findings and caveats noted by the study authors: Clinical and demographic metadata were provided uncurated, with the amount varying by source and participant.

The rearranged chain carries TRBV30 and TRBJ2-7; the D gene is possibly TRBD2, with 5 bases matching. Sequencing was performed on peripheral blood. The clonotype comes from a human donor in a cohort sampled during active COVID-19. In nucleotides, the sequence is TGTGCCTGGAGTCAACCGGGGTTTACCTCCTACGAGCAGTACTTC. This gives the protein CAWSQPGFTSYEQYF.